The clone carrying this T cell receptor beta chain appeared many times. What it recognizes is unknown. The sample is drawn from a study of blood T cells in healthy people across ages. Study-wide findings and caveats: Comparison with aged donors showed that long-lived donors had more naive CD4+ cells and higher diversity.

Germline values: CDR1 SGHKS, CDR2 YYEKEE (reference sequence). This CDR3 is 15 amino acids long. The V segment lost 4 bases and the J segment 2 bases; nucleotides outside the gene matches: 7. A second PCR, run for roughly 6 to 11 cycles, used a sample-barcoded 5' primer plus a J-beta primer mix. Every molecule of cDNA carried a tag from a template-switch adaptor with 12 random nucleotides. The yield of each sample was at least 3 million CDR3-containing paired-end reads. TCRdb redid the calling of the 5' RACE reads with MiXCR, one entry per CDR3 protein. Among 600,000 or so distinct CDR3 sequences listed, under 30% were seen once.

The source is a woman older than 75 in good health. The chain links TRBV5-5 to TRBJ1-2, with 8 bases matching TRBD1. Sequenced input: blood. The CDR3 DNA follows: TGTGCCAGCAGCGTAACAGGGGGTACGAACTATGGCTACACCTTC. Translated, it gives CASSVTGGTNYGYTF.